This is a list of T cell receptor beta chains from one sample in a study of blood T cell repertoires in COVID-19. Some clones are missing from TCRdb's copy, which holds only in-frame ones; the method was immunoSEQ multiplex PCR. The sample carries over 150,000 clones, roughly 87% recorded once. Sequencing used peripheral blood. These receptors were obtained from a woman aged 70-85 years with COVID-19, enrolled during active disease. Both conserved end residues are part of each CDR3. The D gene is left open where the match is weak. The size of a clone is reported for some rows only, either as once, few or many, or as a class for expanded clones.

size	J	D	V	CDR3	DNA
once	TRBJ2-5	.	TRBV7-3	CAARGCSGCGTQYF	TGTGCCGCTCGGGGGTGTAGTGGATGCGGGACCCAGTACTTC
.	TRBJ2-7	.	TRBV9	CASSGRTDYEQYF	TGTGCCAGCAGCGGAAGGACAGATTACGAGCAGTACTTC
.	TRBJ1-3	.	TRBV21-1	CASSLKTGKKDTIYF	TGTGCCAGCAGCCTCAAGACAGGGAAAAAGGACACCATATATTTT
.	TRBJ2-7	TRBD2	TRBV7-8	CASSLATSVYSYEQYF	TGTGCCAGCAGCTTAGCTACTAGCGTTTACTCCTACGAGCAGTACTTC
.	TRBJ2-7	TRBD1	TRBV6-2/TRBV6-3	CASSYSGQGVYEQYF	TGTGCCAGCAGTTACTCGGGACAGGGGGTCTACGAGCAGTACTTC
.	TRBJ1-2	.	TRBV5-1	CASSLGRGEDGYTF	TGCGCCAGCAGCTTGGGACGGGGTGAGGATGGCTACACCTTC
.	TRBJ2-5	TRBD1	TRBV5-1	CASSLQGRETQYF	TGCGCCAGCAGCTTACAGGGGCGAGAGACCCAGTACTTC
.	TRBJ2-7	TRBD2	TRBV6-2/TRBV6-3	CASSYLLTSGSHYEQYF	TGTGCCAGCAGTTACTTGTTGACTAGCGGGAGCCACTACGAGCAGTACTTC
.	TRBJ2-5	.	TRBV3-1/TRBV3-2	CASSQGISGAPRETQYF	TGTGCCAGCAGCCAAGGTATCTCTGGCGCTCCGAGGGAGACCCAGTACTTC
.	TRBJ1-2	TRBD1	TRBV18	CASSPGTGGLGYTF	TGTGCCAGCTCACCGGGGACAGGGGGCCTTGGCTACACCTTC
.	TRBJ2-7	TRBD1	TRBV27	CASSPDRASTEQYF	TGTGCCAGCAGTCCTGACAGGGCGAGTACCGAGCAGTACTTC
.	TRBJ2-7	.	TRBV3-1/TRBV3-2	CASRSPGDEQYF	TGTGCCAGCCGAAGCCCGGGGGACGAGCAGTACTTC
few	TRBJ2-1	.	TRBV7-9	CASSLLSEQFF	TGTGCCAGCAGCTTACTGTCCGAGCAGTTCTTC
.	TRBJ1-2	TRBD1	TRBV10-2	CASSVTGGNYGYTF	TGCGCCAGCAGCGTGACAGGGGGCAACTATGGCTACACCTTC
once	TRBJ2-2	.	TRBV5-1	CASSFGSRATGELFF	TGCGCCAGCAGCTTCGGGAGTCGGGCCACCGGGGAGCTGTTTTTT
.	TRBJ2-3	.	TRBV7-9	CASSLGRDTPSTDTQYF	TGTGCCAGCAGCTTAGGCCGGGACACCCCTAGCACAGATACGCAGTATTTT
.	TRBJ2-5	TRBD2	TRBV6-5	CASRHSGGQETQYF	TGTGCCAGCAGGCATAGCGGGGGGCAAGAGACCCAGTACTTC
.	TRBJ2-7	TRBD1	TRBV5-6	CASSSAGRGQSYEQYF	TGTGCCAGCAGCTCCGCGGGTAGGGGGCAATCCTACGAGCAGTACTTC
few	TRBJ1-5	.	TRBV9	CASSGGGSNQPQHF	TGTGCCAGCAGCGGGGGGGGTAGCAATCAGCCCCAGCATTTT
.	TRBJ1-4	TRBD1	TRBV7-2	CASSHRDRGVLNEKLFF	TGTGCCAGCAGCCACCGGGACAGGGGGGTTCTTAATGAAAAACTGTTTTTT
.	TRBJ1-4	TRBD1	TRBV5-1	CASSPPGQKNEKLFF	TGCGCCAGCAGCCCCCCGGGACAGAAGAATGAAAAACTGTTTTTT
.	TRBJ2-3	TRBD2	TRBV5-4	CASSFSISGIPDTQYF	TGTGCCAGCAGCTTTTCGATTAGCGGGATCCCAGATACGCAGTATTTT
.	TRBJ2-1	.	TRBV5-1	CASSLGLFANEQFF	TGCGCCAGCAGCTTGGGGCTGTTCGCTAATGAGCAGTTCTTC
.	TRBJ2-7	TRBD1	TRBV6-5	CASSYSETGLHEQYF	TGTGCCAGCAGTTACTCAGAGACAGGGCTACACGAGCAGTACTTC
once	TRBJ1-1	.	TRBV5-1	CASSRRGNTEAFF	TGCGCCAGCAGCCGCCGGGGGAACACTGAAGCTTTCTTT
.	TRBJ1-2	TRBD1	TRBV5-1	CASSTEGQGAYGYTF	TGCGCCAGCAGCACAGAGGGTCAGGGGGCCTATGGCTACACCTTC
.	TRBJ1-1	.	TRBV27	CASSPRQNTEAFF	TGTGCCAGCAGTCCCCGACAGAACACTGAAGCTTTCTTT
once	TRBJ2-1	.	TRBV28	CASSSQGGTRNEQFF	TGTGCCAGCAGTTCTCAAGGGGGAACCCGGAATGAGCAGTTCTTC